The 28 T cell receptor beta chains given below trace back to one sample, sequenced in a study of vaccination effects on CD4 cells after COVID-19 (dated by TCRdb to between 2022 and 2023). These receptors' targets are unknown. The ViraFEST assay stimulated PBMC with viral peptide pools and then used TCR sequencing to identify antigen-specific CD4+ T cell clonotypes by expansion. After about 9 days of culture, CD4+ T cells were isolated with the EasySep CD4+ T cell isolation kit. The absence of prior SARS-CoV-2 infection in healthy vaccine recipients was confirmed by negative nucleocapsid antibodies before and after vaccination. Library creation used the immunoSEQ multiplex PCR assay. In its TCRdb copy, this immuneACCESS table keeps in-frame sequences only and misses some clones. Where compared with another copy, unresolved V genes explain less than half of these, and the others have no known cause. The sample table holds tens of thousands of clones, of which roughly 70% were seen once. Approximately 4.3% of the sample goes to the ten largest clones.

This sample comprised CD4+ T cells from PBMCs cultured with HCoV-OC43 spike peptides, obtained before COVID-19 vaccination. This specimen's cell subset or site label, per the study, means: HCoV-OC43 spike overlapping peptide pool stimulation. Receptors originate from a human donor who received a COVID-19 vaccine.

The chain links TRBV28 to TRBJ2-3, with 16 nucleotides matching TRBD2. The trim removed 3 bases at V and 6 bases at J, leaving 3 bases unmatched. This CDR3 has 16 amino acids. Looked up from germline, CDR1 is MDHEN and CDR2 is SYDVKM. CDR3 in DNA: TGTGCCAGCAGTTTGGGACTAGCGGGGGGGCCGGATACGCAGTATTTT. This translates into CASSLGLAGGPDTQYF.

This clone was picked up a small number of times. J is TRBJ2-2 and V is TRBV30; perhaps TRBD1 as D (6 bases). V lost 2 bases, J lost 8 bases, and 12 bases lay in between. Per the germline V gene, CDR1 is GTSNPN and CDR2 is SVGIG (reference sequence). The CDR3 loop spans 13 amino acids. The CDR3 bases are TGTGCCTGGAGTAGGGCAGGGGCTGGGGAGCTGTTTTTT. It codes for CAWSRAGAGELFF.

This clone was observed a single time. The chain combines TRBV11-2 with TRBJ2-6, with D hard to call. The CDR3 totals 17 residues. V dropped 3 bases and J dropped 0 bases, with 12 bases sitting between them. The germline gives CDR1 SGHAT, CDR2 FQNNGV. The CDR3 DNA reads TGTGCCAGCAGCTTTCTAGGGATCTACTCTGGGGCCAACGTCCTGACTTTC. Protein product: CASSFLGIYSGANVLTF.

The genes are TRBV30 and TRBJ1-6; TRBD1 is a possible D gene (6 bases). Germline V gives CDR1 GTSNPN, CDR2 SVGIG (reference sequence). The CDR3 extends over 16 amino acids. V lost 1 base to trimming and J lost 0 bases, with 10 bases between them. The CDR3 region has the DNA TGTGCCTGGAGTGGAGGGGGGAGCTCCTATAATTCACCCCTCCACTTT. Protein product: CAWSGGGSSYNSPLHF.

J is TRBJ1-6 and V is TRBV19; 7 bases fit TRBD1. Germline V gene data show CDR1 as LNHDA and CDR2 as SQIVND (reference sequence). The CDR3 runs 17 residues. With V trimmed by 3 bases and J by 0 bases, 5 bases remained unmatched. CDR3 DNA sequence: TGTGCCAGTAGTATTACCCCAGGGGGCTCCTATAATTCACCCCTCCACTTT. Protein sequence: CASSITPGGSYNSPLHF.

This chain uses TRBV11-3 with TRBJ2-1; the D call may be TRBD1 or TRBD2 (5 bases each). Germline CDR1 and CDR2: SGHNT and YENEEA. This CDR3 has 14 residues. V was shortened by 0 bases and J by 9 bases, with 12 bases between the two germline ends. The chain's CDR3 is CASSLDGGRGEQFF. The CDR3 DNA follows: TGTGCCAGCAGCTTAGATGGGGGAAGGGGTGAGCAGTTCTTC.

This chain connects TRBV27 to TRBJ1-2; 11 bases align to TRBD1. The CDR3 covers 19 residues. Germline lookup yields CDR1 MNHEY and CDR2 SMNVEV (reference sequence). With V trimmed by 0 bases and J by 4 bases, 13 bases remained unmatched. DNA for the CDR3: TGTGCCAGCAGTTTATCGAGGGCCGGGACAGGGGGTTTCACCTATGGCTACACCTTC. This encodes CASSLSRAGTGGFTYGYTF.

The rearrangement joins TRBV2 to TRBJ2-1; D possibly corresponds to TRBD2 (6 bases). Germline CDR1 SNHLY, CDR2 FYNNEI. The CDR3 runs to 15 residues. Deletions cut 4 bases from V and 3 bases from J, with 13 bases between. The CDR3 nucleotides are TGTGCCAGCAGTGGGGAAAGGACTAACTACAATGAGCAGTTCTTC. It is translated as CASSGERTNYNEQFF. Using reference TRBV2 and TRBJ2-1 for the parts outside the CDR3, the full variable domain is EPEVTQTPSHQVTQMGQEVILRCVPISNHLYFYWYRQILGQKVEFLVSFYNNEISEKSEIFDDQFSVERPDGSNFTLKIRSTKLEDSAMYFCASSGERTNYNEQFFGPGTRLTVL.

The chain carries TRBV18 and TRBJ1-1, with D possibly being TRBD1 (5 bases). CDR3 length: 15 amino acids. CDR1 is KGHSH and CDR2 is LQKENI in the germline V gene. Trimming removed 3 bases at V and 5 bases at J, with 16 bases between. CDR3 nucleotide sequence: TGTGCCAGCTCACCCCCTTTAGGGGTAAGGACTGAAGCTTTCTTT. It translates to CASSPPLGVRTEAFF.

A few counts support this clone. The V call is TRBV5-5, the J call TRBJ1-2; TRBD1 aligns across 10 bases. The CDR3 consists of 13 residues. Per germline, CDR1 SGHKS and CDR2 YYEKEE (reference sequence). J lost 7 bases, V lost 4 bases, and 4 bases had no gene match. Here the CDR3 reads CASSAGQGFGYTF. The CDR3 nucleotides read TGTGCCAGCAGCGCGGGACAGGGGTTTGGCTACACCTTC.

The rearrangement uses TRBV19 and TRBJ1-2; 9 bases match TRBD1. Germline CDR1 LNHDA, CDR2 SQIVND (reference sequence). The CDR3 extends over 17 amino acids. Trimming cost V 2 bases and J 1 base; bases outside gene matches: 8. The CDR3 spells CASSIPHRQGVNYGYTF. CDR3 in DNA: TGTGCCAGTAGTATACCCCACCGACAGGGGGTTAACTATGGCTACACCTTC.

The DNA for the CDR3 is TGTGCCAGCAGCTTGGTTGACAGGAGGAATGGCTACACCTTC. Amino acid sequence: CASSLVDRRNGYTF. This chain connects TRBV5-6 to TRBJ1-2; possibly TRBD1 for D (6 bases). Germline loops: CDR1 SGHDT, CDR2 YYEEEE. The V end lost 0 bases, the J end lost 6 bases, and 12 bases lay between the germline ends. This CDR3 region has 14 residues. Full variable domain (remainder filled in from reference TRBV5-6 and TRBJ1-2): DAGVTQSPTHLIKTRGQQVTLRCSPKSGHDTVSWYQQALGQGPQFIFQYYEEEERQRGNFPDRFSGHQFPNYSSELNVNALLLGDSALYLCASSLVDRRNGYTFGSGTRLTVV.

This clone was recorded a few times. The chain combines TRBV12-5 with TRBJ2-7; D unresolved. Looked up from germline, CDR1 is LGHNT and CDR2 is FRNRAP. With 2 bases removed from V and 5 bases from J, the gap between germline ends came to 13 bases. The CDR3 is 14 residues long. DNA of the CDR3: TGTGCTAGTGGTTTGATGTGTTGCGTCGACGAGCAGTACGTC. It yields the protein CASGLMCCVDEQYV.

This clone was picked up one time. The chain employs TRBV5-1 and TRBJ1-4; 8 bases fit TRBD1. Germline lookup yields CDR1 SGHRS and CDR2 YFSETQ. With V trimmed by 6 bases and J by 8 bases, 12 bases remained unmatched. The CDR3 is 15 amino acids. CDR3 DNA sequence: TGCGCCAGCACCCTTTTACAGGGGGAGAGGGAAAAACTGTTTTTT. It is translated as CASTLLQGEREKLFF.

CDR3 in DNA: TGTGCCAGCTCACCGGCCTCTGATATGGAGCAGTACGTC. As protein: CASSPASDMEQYV. This chain links TRBV18 with TRBJ2-7; the D is unclear. V was clipped by 3 bases and J by 7 bases, with 13 bases between them. CDR1 and CDR2 from the germline V gene are KGHSH and LQKENI. The CDR3 sequence is 13 residues long.

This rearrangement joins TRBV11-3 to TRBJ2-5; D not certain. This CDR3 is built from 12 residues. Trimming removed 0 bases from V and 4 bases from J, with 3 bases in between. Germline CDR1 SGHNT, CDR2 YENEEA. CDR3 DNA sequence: TGTGCCAGCAGCTTAGATCGAGAGACCCAGTACTTC. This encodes CASSLDRETQYF.

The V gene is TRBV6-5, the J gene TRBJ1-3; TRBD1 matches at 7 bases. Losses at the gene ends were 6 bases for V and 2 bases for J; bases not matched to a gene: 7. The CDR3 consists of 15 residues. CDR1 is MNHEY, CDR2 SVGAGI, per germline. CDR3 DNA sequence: TGTGCCAGCAGCGGGGACAGCTACGCTGGAAACACCATATATTTT. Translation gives CASSGDSYAGNTIYF.

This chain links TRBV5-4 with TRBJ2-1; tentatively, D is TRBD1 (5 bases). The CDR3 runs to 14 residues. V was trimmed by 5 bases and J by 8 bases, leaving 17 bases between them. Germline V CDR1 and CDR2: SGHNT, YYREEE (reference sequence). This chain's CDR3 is CASRDSKWYHEQFF. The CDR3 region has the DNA TGTGCCAGCAGAGACAGTAAATGGTATCATGAGCAGTTCTTC.

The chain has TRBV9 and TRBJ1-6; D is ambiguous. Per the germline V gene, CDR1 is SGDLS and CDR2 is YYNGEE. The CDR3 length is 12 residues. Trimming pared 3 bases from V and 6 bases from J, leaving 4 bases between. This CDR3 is CASSGLNSPLHF. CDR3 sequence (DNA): TGTGCCAGCAGCGGACTTAATTCACCCCTCCACTTT.

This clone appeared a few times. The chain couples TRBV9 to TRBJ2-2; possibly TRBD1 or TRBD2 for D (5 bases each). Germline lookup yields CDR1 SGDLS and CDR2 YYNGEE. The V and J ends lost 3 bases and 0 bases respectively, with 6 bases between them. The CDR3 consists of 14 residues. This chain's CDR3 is CASSGGTNTGELFF. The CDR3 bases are TGTGCCAGCAGCGGGGGGACGAACACCGGGGAGCTGTTTTTT. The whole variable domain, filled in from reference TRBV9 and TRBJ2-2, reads DSGVTQTPKHLITATGQRVTLRCSPRSGDLSVYWYQQSLDQGLQFLIQYYNGEERAKGNILERFSAQQFPDLHSELNLSSLELGDSALYFCASSGGTNTGELFFGEGSRLTVL.

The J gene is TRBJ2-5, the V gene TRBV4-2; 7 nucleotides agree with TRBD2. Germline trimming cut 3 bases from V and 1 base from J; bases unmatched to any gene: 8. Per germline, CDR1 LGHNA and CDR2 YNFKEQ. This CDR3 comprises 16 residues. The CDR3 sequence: CASSHESGTIQETQYF. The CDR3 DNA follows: TGTGCCAGCAGCCACGAAAGCGGGACTATCCAAGAGACCCAGTACTTC.

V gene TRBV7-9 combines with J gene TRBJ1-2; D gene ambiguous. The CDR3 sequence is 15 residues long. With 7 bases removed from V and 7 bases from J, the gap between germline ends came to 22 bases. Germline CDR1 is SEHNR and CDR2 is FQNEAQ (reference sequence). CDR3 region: CASTTSPASIGGYTF. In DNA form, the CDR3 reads TGTGCCAGCACCACCTCCCCAGCCTCTATCGGTGGCTACACCTTC.

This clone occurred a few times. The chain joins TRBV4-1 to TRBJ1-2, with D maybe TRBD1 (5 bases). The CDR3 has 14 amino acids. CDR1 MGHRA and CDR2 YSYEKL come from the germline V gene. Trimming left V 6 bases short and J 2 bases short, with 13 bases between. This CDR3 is CASRGGAVNYGYTF. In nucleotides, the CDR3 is TGCGCCAGCAGGGGAGGGGCAGTAAACTATGGCTACACCTTC.

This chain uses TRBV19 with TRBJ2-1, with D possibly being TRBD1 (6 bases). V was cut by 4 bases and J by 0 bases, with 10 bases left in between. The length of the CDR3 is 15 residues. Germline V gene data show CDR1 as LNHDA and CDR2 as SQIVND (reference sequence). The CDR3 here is CASSRQASSYNEQFF. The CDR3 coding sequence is TGTGCCAGTAGTAGACAGGCAAGCTCCTACAATGAGCAGTTCTTC.

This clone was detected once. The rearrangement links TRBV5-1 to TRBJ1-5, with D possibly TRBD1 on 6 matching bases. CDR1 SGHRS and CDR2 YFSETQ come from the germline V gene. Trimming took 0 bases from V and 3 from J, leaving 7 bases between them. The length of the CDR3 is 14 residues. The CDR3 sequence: CASSLGQANQPQHF. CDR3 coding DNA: TGCGCCAGCAGCTTGGGACAGGCCAATCAGCCCCAGCATTTT.

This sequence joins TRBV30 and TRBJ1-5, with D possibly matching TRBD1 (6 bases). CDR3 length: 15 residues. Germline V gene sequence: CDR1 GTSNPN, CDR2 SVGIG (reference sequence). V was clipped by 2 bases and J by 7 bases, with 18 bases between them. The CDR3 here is CAWSRRGRGEQPQHF. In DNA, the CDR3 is TGTGCCTGGAGTCGCCGGGGTAGGGGGGAACAGCCCCAGCATTTT.

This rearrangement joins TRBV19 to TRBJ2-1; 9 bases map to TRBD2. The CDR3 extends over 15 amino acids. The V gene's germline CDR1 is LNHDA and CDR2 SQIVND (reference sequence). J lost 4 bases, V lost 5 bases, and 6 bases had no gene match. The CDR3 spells CASSASSGVYNEQFF. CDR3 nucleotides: TGTGCCAGTAGTGCCTCTAGCGGGGTATACAATGAGCAGTTCTTC. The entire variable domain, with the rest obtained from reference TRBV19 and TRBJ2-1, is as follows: DGGITQSPKYLFRKEGQNVTLSCEQNLNHDAMYWYRQDPGQGLRLIYYSQIVNDFQKGDIAEGYSVSREKKESFPLTVTSAQKNPTAFYLCASSASSGVYNEQFFGPGTRLTVL.

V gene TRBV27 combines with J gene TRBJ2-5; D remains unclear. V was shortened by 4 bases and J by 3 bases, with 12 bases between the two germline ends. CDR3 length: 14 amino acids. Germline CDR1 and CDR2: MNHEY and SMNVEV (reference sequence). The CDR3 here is CASSSPLRKETQYF. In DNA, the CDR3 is TGTGCCAGCAGTTCACCCCTTCGCAAAGAGACCCAGTACTTC.